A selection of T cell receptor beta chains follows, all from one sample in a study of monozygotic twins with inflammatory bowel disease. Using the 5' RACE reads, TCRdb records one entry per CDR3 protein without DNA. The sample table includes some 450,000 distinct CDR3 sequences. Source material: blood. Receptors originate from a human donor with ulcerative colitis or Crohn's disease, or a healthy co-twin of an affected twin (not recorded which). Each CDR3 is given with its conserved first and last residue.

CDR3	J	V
CSATLGGEQFF	TRBJ2-1	TRBV20-1
CASSSVYTDTQYF	TRBJ2-3	TRBV27
CATSDSVSEQYF	TRBJ2-7	TRBV24-1
CSARENHEKLFF	TRBJ1-4	TRBV20-1
CAIRKAGSEQYF	TRBJ2-7	TRBV10-3
CASSFYWGISSEQFF	TRBJ2-1	TRBV27
CSARESGLNTEAFF	TRBJ1-1	TRBV20-1
CASSPETSTGELFF	TRBJ2-2	TRBV18
CASSVTPGTGGFSRLHF	TRBJ1-6	TRBV12-3/TRBV12-4
CASSLLQGADQPQHF	TRBJ1-5	TRBV12-3/TRBV12-4
CASSPGDVRGELFF	TRBJ2-2	TRBV9
CASSPPAGGWAEAFF	TRBJ1-1	TRBV9
CASSQGGNTEAFF	TRBJ1-1	TRBV3-1
CAISGTGNYGYTF	TRBJ1-2	TRBV10-3
CASSLGTPNEKLFF	TRBJ1-4	TRBV12-3/TRBV12-4
CASSYSAGGDQPQHF	TRBJ1-5	TRBV6-5
CASSQDLPDLETQYF	TRBJ2-5	TRBV4-1
CASTTGGKNYEQYF	TRBJ2-7	TRBV3-1